This TCR beta chain originates from a study of CD8 T cells in ankylosing spondylitis. This clonotype was observed many times. Its antigen is undetermined. One entry per CDR3 protein results from TCRdb running MiXCR on the 5' RACE reads. Here the sample spans 350,000 or so distinct CDR3 sequences, approximately 10% being singletons. The CDR3 is 15 amino acids. The germline V and J ends were trimmed by 0 bases and 10 bases, with 21 bases remaining between them. Germline V gene sequence: CDR1 SQVTM, CDR2 ANQGSEA. Study-wide points: Earlier literature documents some of the motif variants in reactive arthritis synovial fluid and blood. From matched ankylosing spondylitis synovial fluid, disease-linked clones were reportedly recovered at significantly enriched levels. Roughly eight highly homologous variants made up a TCR beta motif that seemed to typify ankylosing spondylitis blood.

The genes are TRBV29-1 and TRBJ1-1, with D perhaps TRBD1 (6 bases). The sequencing sample was made of blood, either unsorted or a sorted T cell fraction (not recorded which). This receptor was taken from a female donor with ankylosing spondylitis or in good health (not recorded which). The CDR3 coding sequence is TGCAGCGTTGAAGAAGACCTGGGCAGGGGTTTAGGAGCTTTCTTT. As protein: CSVEEDLGRGLGAFF. Together with reference TRBV29-1 and TRBJ1-1, the CDR3 gives the full variable domain: SAVISQKPSRDICQRGTSLTIQCQVDSQVTMMFWYRQQPGQSLTLIATANQGSEATYESGFVIDKFPISRPNLTFSTLTVSNMSPEDSSIYLCSVEEDLGRGLGAFFGQGTRLTVV.